The clone carrying this T cell receptor beta chain turned up a few times. The sample has other DNA sequences that encode this CDR3 too. This entry is derived from a study of graft-versus-host responses after intestinal transplantation. Study-level information: Grafts were multivisceral, liver-intestinal, or isolated intestinal.

Study-wide findings and caveats: GvH clones were found in recipient marrow; some appeared first in ileum or blood. Declining HvG levels early post-transplant were linked to peak circulating GvH clone levels.

The data were produced by immunoSEQ multiplex PCR, yet TCRdb's version contains in-frame clones alone and is incomplete. The sample has about 15,000 clones, roughly two fifths seen once. Germline lookup yields CDR1 MNHEY and CDR2 SMNVEV (reference sequence). V trimming: 2 bases; J trimming: 4 bases; junction bases outside the gene matches: 1. The CDR3 spans 15 residues. Around 200,000 CFSE-labeled responder cells were plated with around 200,000 irradiated, violet-dye-labeled stimulator cells. Researchers sorted proliferating CFSE-low CD3+CD4+ and CD3+CD8+ responders once the reaction had finished. Sequences were derived from alloreactive CD8+ T cells from a mixed lymphocyte reaction culture, sampled before intestinal transplant. The sample's subset: CFSE-low proliferating T cells sorted from approximately 6-day pre-transplant mixed lymphocyte reaction (GvH or HvG direction). The TCR comes from a human patient who received an intestinal transplant. The chain links TRBV27 to TRBJ2-1, with TRBD2 matching over 11 bases. The CDR3 DNA reads TGTGCCAGCAGTTTAGGGACTAGCGGTTACAATGAGCAGTTCTTC. This translates into CASSLGTSGYNEQFF.